This T cell receptor (beta chain) was retrieved from a study of tumor-infiltrating lymphocytes in glioblastoma multiforme. Three nested ARM-PCR rounds with V-beta and C-beta primers built TCRB libraries. MiXCR was run by TCRdb on the multiplex PCR reads, yielding one entry per CDR3 protein. The sample contains more than 10,000 distinct CDR3 sequences, over 60% of which appear only once. This clonotype was seen more than once but under ten times. A single base separates this from a much larger clone, so it may be a read error. Germline V CDR1 and CDR2: LNHDA, SQIVND (reference sequence). The CDR3 totals 15 residues.

Sample: brain tumor tissue. The chain employs TRBV19 and TRBJ1-1; D is unresolved. This clonotype was sampled from a male donor with glioblastoma. This chain's CDR3 is CATPPDDQPLTGAFF. The CDR3 DNA reads as TGTGCCACCCCGCCCGACGACCAGCCGCTGACTGGAGCTTTCTTT.